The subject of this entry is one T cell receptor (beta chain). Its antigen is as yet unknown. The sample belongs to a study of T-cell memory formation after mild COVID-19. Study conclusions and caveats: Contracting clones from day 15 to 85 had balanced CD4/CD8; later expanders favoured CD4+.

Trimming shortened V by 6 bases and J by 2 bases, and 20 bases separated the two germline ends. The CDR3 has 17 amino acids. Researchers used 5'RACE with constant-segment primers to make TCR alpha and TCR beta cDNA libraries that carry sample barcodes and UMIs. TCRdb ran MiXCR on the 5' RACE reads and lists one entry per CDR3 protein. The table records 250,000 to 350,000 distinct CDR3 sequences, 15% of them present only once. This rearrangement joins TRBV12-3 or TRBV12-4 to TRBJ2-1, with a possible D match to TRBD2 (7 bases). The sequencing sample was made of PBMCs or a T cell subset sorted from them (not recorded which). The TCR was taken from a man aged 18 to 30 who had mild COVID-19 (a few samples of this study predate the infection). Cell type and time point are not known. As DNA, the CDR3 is TGTGCCAGCAGCCTGAACGCGGGGCGGGGGCCCTACAATGAGCAGTTCTTC. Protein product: CASSLNAGRGPYNEQFF.